The 15 T cell receptor beta chains given below trace back to one sample, sequenced in a study of T cell repertoires in aging, cancer and after chemotherapy. Amplification of TCR beta used genomic DNA extracted from peripheral blood. Rearranged V-D-J TRB sequences were amplified with a mixed TRB-A/B primer pool. TCRdb re-analysed the multiplex PCR reads in MiXCR, keeping a single row per CDR3 protein. The sample includes 2,000 to 3,000 distinct CDR3 sequences, under 30% of them seen just once. The specimen was blood. All receptors derive from a human donor with a solid tumor.

This clonotype is labeled as medium-sized (0.01 to 0.1%). V usage is TRBV6-1 and J usage is TRBJ2-7; 12 bases match TRBD2. Germline CDR1 and CDR2: MNHNS and SASEGT. With V trimmed by 11 bases and J by 2 bases, 4 bases remained unmatched. The CDR3 runs to 13 residues. In DNA form, the CDR3 reads TGTGCCTCAGGGACTAGCGGGCCCTACGAGCAGTACTTC. Translating gives CASGTSGPYEQYF.

This clonotype was seen only a few times. The rearrangement joins TRBV20-1 to TRBJ2-7, with 12 positions matching TRBD2. The CDR3 has 17 amino acids. Per the germline V gene, CDR1 is DFQATT and CDR2 is SNEGSKA (reference sequence). Trimming took 6 bases from V and 7 from J; bases not matched to a gene: 19. This CDR3 is CSAHSGQRTSGTLEQYF. CDR3 nucleotides: TGCAGTGCCCATTCGGGACAGAGGACTAGCGGGACCCTAGAGCAGTACTTC.

This clonotype was observed a handful of times. The CDR3 protein is CASSSRGGQGALERAFF. CDR3 nucleotides: TGTGCCAGCAGCTCGAGGGGGGGACAGGGGGCGTTGGAACGGGCTTTCTTT. The J gene is TRBJ1-1, the V gene TRBV6-1; the match to TRBD1 covers 12 bases. Germline V gene lookup returns CDR1 MNHNS and CDR2 SASEGT. This CDR3 spans 17 amino acids. Unmatched junction bases numbered 19, after V lost 6 bases and J lost 11 bases.

This clonotype is deemed medium-sized. The chain recombines TRBV7-9 with TRBJ1-1, with D maybe TRBD1 (6 bases). Germline assignment: CDR1 SEHNR and CDR2 FQNEAQ (reference sequence). CDR3 length: 14 amino acids. The V and J ends lost 5 bases and 2 bases respectively, with 12 bases between them. CDR3 in amino acids: CASSGGGRNTEAFF. The DNA for the CDR3 is TGTGCCAGCAGCGGAGGGGGGAGAAACACTGAAGCTTTCTTT. Full variable domain (missing parts from reference TRBV7-9 and TRBJ1-1): DTGVSQNPRHKITKRGQNVTFRCDPISEHNRLYWYRQTLGQGPEFLTYFQNEAQLEKSRLLSDRFSAERPKGSFSTLEIQRTEQGDSAMYLCASSGGGRNTEAFFGQGTRLTVV.

V is TRBV28 and J is TRBJ1-2, with D possibly matching TRBD1 (6 bases). Trimming removed 3 bases from V and 2 bases from J, with 10 bases in between. Looked up from germline, CDR1 is MDHEN and CDR2 is SYDVKM. The CDR3 length is 14 residues. The CDR3 spells CASSLRGQNYGYTF. Here the CDR3 DNA reads TGTGCCAGCAGTTTGAGGGGACAAAACTATGGCTACACCTTC.

The chain combines TRBV7-2 with TRBJ2-1; TRBD2 matches at 11 bases. Per germline, CDR1 SGHTA and CDR2 FQGNSA. V was clipped by 4 bases and J by 7 bases; unmatched bases: 9. The CDR3 totals 16 residues. CDR3 in DNA: TGTGCCAGCAGCTCCCGGACTAGCGGGCACCTTAATGAGCAGTTCTTC. It encodes CASSSRTSGHLNEQFF.

This clonotype was detected a few times. This rearrangement joins TRBV20-1 to TRBJ1-2, with TRBD1 matching 8 bases. CDR1 DFQATT and CDR2 SNEGSKA come from the germline V gene (reference sequence). This CDR3 region has 15 residues. The ends lost 1 base at V and 1 base at J; junction bases unmatched: 5. The CDR3 spells CSARGQGRGNYGYTF. Written as DNA, the CDR3 is TGCAGTGCTAGAGGACAGGGGAGAGGTAACTATGGCTACACCTTC.

This chain joins TRBV7-9 and TRBJ1-2, with 9 positions matching TRBD1. This CDR3 has 15 amino acids. With 2 bases clipped from V and 4 bases from J, the junction kept 5 bases outside the gene matches. CDR1 is SEHNR, CDR2 FQNEAQ, per germline (reference sequence). CDR3: CASSLSAGQGYGYTF. The DNA for the CDR3 is TGTGCCAGCAGCTTAAGTGCGGGACAGGGCTATGGCTACACCTTC.

The rearrangement uses TRBV30 and TRBJ2-7; TRBD2 matches at 13 bases. The CDR3 loop spans 13 amino acids. Germline values: CDR1 GTSNPN, CDR2 SVGIG (reference sequence). Unmatched junction bases numbered 9, after V lost 4 bases and J lost 12 bases. The CDR3 spells CAWTGTSGMDPYF. The CDR3 bases are TGTGCCTGGACCGGGACTAGCGGGATGGACCCGTACTTC.

Relative to its sample, this clonotype is medium-sized. This chain joins TRBV30 and TRBJ1-3, with 9 positions matching TRBD1. CDR1 is GTSNPN, CDR2 SVGIG, per germline (reference sequence). The CDR3 sequence is 13 residues long. V trimming: 7 bases; J trimming: 4 bases; junction bases outside the gene matches: 5. In DNA, the CDR3 is TGTGCCTCTGGACAGGGGCCGGGAAACACCATATATTTT. Protein: CASGQGPGNTIYF.

The gene calls are TRBV28 and TRBJ1-6, with D hard to call. V was clipped by 2 bases and J by 6 bases, with 14 bases between them. In germline, CDR1 is MDHEN, CDR2 SYDVKM. The CDR3 length is 16 residues. The CDR3 sequence is CASSLVGVVGNSPLHF. The CDR3, as DNA: TGTGCCAGCAGTTTAGTAGGAGTTGTCGGTAATTCACCCCTCCACTTT. Variable domain in full (rest from reference TRBV28 and TRBJ1-6): DVKVTQSSRYLVKRTGEKVFLECVQDMDHENMFWYRQDPGLGLRLIYFSYDVKMKEKGDIPEGYSVSREKKERFSLILESASTNQTSMYLCASSLVGVVGNSPLHFGNGTRLTVT.

This rearrangement joins TRBV20-1 to TRBJ2-3; 8 positions agree with TRBD2. Germline CDR1 is DFQATT and CDR2 is SNEGSKA (reference sequence). Unmatched junction bases numbered 15, after V lost 7 bases and J lost 6 bases. This CDR3 spans 15 amino acids. The CDR3 DNA reads TGCAGTGGCAGATATGGCGGCGGGAGGTTGGATACGCAGTATTTT. It encodes CSGRYGGGRLDTQYF.

This clonotype is labeled as large. This chain's CDR3 is CSVEHGQETQYF. Written as DNA, the CDR3 is TGCAGCGTTGAACACGGACAAGAGACCCAGTACTTC. The chain has TRBV29-1 and TRBJ2-5; D gene unclear. Germline CDR1 reads SQVTM; CDR2 reads ANQGSEA. V lost 2 bases and J lost 2, with 6 bases in between. There are 12 residues in the CDR3. The full variable domain, in which reference TRBV29-1 and TRBJ2-5 provide the parts outside the CDR3, is SAVISQKPSRDICQRGTSLTIQCQVDSQVTMMFWYRQQPGQSLTLIATANQGSEATYESGFVIDKFPISRPNLTFSTLTVSNMSPEDSSIYLCSVEHGQETQYFGPGTRLLVL.

This chain joins TRBV6-6 and TRBJ1-1; D uncertain. Trimming took off 3 bases at V and 1 base at J, with 9 bases between the two ends. This CDR3 is built from 14 residues. Germline lookup yields CDR1 MNHNY and CDR2 SVGAGI (reference sequence). Here the CDR3 reads CASSYSEGNTEAFF. CDR3 nucleotides: TGTGCCAGCAGTTATTCCGAAGGGAACACTGAAGCTTTCTTT.

Relative to its sample, this clonotype is large. The chain uses TRBV29-1 and TRBJ1-2, with D possibly TRBD1 on 5 matching bases. Germline lookup yields CDR1 SQVTM and CDR2 ANQGSEA. V lost 3 bases and J 8 bases, leaving 22 bases between the germline ends. The CDR3 extends over 15 amino acids. CDR3 protein: CSVEGLRSVWGGYTF. The CDR3 DNA is TGCAGCGTTGAGGGGCTCAGGAGCGTATGGGGGGGCTACACCTTC.